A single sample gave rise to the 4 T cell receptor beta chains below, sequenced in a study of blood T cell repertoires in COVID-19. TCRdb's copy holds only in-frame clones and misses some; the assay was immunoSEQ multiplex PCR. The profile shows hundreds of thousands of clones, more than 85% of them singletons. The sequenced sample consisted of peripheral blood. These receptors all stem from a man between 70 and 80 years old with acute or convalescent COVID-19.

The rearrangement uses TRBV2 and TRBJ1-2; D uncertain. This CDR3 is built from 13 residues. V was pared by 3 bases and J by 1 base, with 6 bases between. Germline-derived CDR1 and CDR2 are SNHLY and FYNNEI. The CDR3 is CASSDTGNYGYTF. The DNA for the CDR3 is TGTGCCAGCAGTGATACGGGTAACTATGGCTACACCTTC.

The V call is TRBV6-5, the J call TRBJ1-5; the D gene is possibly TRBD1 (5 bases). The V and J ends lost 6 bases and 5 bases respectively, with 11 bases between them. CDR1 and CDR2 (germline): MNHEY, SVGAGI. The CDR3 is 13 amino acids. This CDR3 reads CASRGGVYQPQHF. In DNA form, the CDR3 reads TGTGCCAGCAGGGGAGGGGTCTATCAGCCCCAGCATTTT.

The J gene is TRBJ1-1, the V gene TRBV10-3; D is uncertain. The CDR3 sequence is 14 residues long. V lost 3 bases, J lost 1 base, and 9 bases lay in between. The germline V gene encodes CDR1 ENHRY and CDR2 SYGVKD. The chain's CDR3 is CAISETAENTEAFF. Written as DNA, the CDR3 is TGTGCCATCAGTGAAACAGCGGAGAACACTGAAGCTTTCTTT.

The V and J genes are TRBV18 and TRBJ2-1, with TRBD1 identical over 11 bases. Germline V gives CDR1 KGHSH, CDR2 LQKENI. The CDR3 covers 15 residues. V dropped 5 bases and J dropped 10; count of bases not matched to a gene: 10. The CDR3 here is CASSNRDRGAQEQFF. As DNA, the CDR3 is TGTGCCAGCTCAAACCGGGACAGGGGGGCTCAGGAGCAGTTCTTC.